This passage covers 27 T cell receptor beta chains from one sample sequenced in a study of cytomegalovirus exposure and HLA in healthy donors (dated by TCRdb to the late 2010s). The receptor library was made with the immunoSEQ multiplex PCR assay. A mixture of 60 forward primers for TCR Vbeta segments and 13 reverse primers for TCR Jbeta segments was used in the multiplex PCR. The source is immuneACCESS, and TCRdb retained only in-frame sequences with V and J called. Part of the clones is not carried over; for the studies checked, unresolved V genes explain less than half of this, and the remainder is unexplained. This sample comprises about 180,000 clones, over 70% of them detected only once. The ten most abundant clones make up 1.2% to 1.5% of the sample. Sequencing was performed on PBMCs. These receptor sequences come from a woman aged 30 to 39 in good health and CMV-seropositive.

This sequence joins TRBV30 and TRBJ1-5; 11 bases align to TRBD1. CDR1 is GTSNPN and CDR2 is SVGIG in the germline V gene (reference sequence). V was pared by 0 bases and J by 6 bases, with 1 base of the junction left unmatched. This CDR3 is built from 14 residues. The CDR3 bases are TGTGCCTGGAGTGTCGGGACAGGGGGTCAGCCCCAGCATTTT. It translates to CAWSVGTGGQPQHF.

V and J are TRBV30 and TRBJ2-7, with D perhaps TRBD2 (6 bases). CDR1 and CDR2 from the germline V gene are GTSNPN and SVGIG (reference sequence). The CDR3 extends over 13 amino acids. V was clipped by 8 bases and J by 1 base, with 15 bases between them. DNA of the CDR3: TGTGCCACACGCGCGGGGTATTCCTACGAGCAGTACTTC. Protein: CATRAGYSYEQYF.

This chain connects TRBV5-4 to TRBJ2-4; 8 nucleotides match TRBD2. V was pared by 4 bases and J by 8 bases, with 8 bases of the junction left unmatched. This CDR3 has 14 amino acids. Per germline, CDR1 SGHNT and CDR2 YYREEE (reference sequence). CDR3 sequence reads: CASSLTSEGDIQYF. The CDR3 region has the DNA TGTGCCAGCAGCCTGACTAGCGAGGGAGACATTCAGTACTTC. Using reference TRBV5-4 and TRBJ2-4 for the parts outside the CDR3, the full variable domain is ETGVTQSPTHLIKTRGQQVTLRCSSQSGHNTVSWYQQALGQGPQFIFQYYREEENGRGNFPPRFSGLQFPNYSSELNVNALELDDSALYLCASSLTSEGDIQYFGAGTRLSVL.

This clone was recorded a few times. The rearrangement links TRBV21-1 to TRBJ1-1. TRBV21-1 is flagged as a pseudogene. The CDR3 spans 18 residues. The CDR3 protein is CASSTLPGNTDMNTEAFF. The CDR3 DNA reads TGTGCCAGCAGCACACTCCCCGGGAACACCGACATGAACACTGAAGCTTTCTTT.

This sequence joins TRBV19 and TRBJ1-1; D gene uncertain. CDR3 length: 15 amino acids. In germline, CDR1 is LNHDA, CDR2 SQIVND (reference sequence). V shed 5 bases and J shed 3 bases, with 16 bases lying between them. The CDR3 loop is CASSVIPGEDTEAFF. The CDR3 nucleotides read TGTGCCAGTAGTGTAATACCGGGAGAGGACACTGAAGCTTTCTTT.

This CDR3 reads CASSTGGSNQPQHF. In DNA, the CDR3 is TGTGCCAGCAGTACAGGGGGCTCCAATCAGCCCCAGCATTTT. The chain uses TRBV28 and TRBJ1-5; 9 bases are a match to TRBD1. Trimming took 5 bases from V and 3 from J; bases not matched to a gene: 2. Germline V gene lookup returns CDR1 MDHEN and CDR2 SYDVKM. This CDR3 region has 14 residues.

This clone is a singleton in its sample. The rearrangement uses TRBV27 and TRBJ2-3, with TRBD2 matching over 8 bases. Germline V gene lookup returns CDR1 MNHEY and CDR2 SMNVEV (reference sequence). V shed 2 bases and J 0 bases; nucleotides not matched to a gene: 4. CDR3 length: 16 amino acids. This CDR3 is CASSLVGGRSTDTQYF. The DNA for the CDR3 is TGTGCCAGCAGTTTAGTCGGCGGGAGGAGCACAGATACGCAGTATTTT.

This clone was observed a handful of times. V is TRBV27 and J is TRBJ2-3, with TRBD2 matching 10 bases. From germline, CDR1 is MNHEY and CDR2 SMNVEV (reference sequence). The trim removed 3 bases at V and 3 bases at J, leaving 3 bases unmatched. The CDR3 totals 15 residues. Here the CDR3 reads CASSFSLAGTDTQYF. The CDR3, as DNA: TGTGCCAGCAGTTTCTCACTAGCGGGAACAGATACGCAGTATTTT.

J is TRBJ1-1 and V is TRBV21-1. TRBV21-1 is recorded as a pseudogene. The CDR3 has 15 amino acids. CDR3 nucleotide sequence: TGTGCCAGCAGCAAAGTTGGCACTATGAACACTGAAGCTTTCTTT. As protein: CASSKVGTMNTEAFF.

The V and J genes are TRBV4-1 and TRBJ1-1; D possibly corresponds to TRBD1 (6 bases). V dropped 1 base and J dropped 6 bases, with 15 bases sitting between them. CDR3 length: 15 amino acids. Germline V CDR1 and CDR2: MGHRA, YSYEKL. CDR3: CASSQVASEGAEAFF. DNA of the CDR3: TGCGCCAGCAGCCAAGTAGCAAGTGAGGGGGCTGAAGCTTTCTTT.

This clone was seen a handful of times. The chain is built from TRBV7-7 and TRBJ2-3, with D perhaps TRBD1 (6 bases). The CDR3 spans 16 residues. The V gene's germline CDR1 is SSHAT and CDR2 FNYEAQ (reference sequence). Trimming pared 5 bases from V and 2 bases from J, leaving 17 bases between. The CDR3 sequence is CASSPGTTLFTDTQYF. The CDR3 region has the DNA TGTGCCAGCAGCCCTGGGACAACTCTTTTCACAGATACGCAGTATTTT.

The V call is TRBV5-5, the J call TRBJ2-1; possibly TRBD2 for D (5 bases). This CDR3 spans 12 amino acids. V lost 2 bases, J lost 9 bases, and 9 bases lay in between. The germline V gene has CDR1 SGHKS and CDR2 YYEKEE (reference sequence). CDR3 sequence (DNA): TGTGCCAGCAGCTTCCTAGCCGGTGAGCAGTTCTTC. This gives the protein CASSFLAGEQFF.

The chain is built from TRBV28 and TRBJ2-6; 7 bases are a match to TRBD2. CDR1 MDHEN and CDR2 SYDVKM come from the germline V gene. The CDR3 sequence is 19 residues long. Losses at the gene ends were 2 bases for V and 0 bases for J; bases not matched to a gene: 10. The CDR3 here is CASSLLGGDPFSGANVLTF. The DNA for the CDR3 is TGTGCCAGCAGTTTACTGGGAGGGGACCCTTTCTCTGGGGCCAACGTCCTGACTTTC.

The chain joins TRBV28 to TRBJ1-2; D gene uncertain. The CDR3 sequence is 14 residues long. Trimming removed 6 bases at V and 8 bases at J, with 19 bases between. Germline V gives CDR1 MDHEN, CDR2 SYDVKM. The chain's CDR3 is CASRNNAGSSGYTF. The CDR3 DNA sequence: TGTGCCAGCAGAAACAACGCCGGGTCCTCGGGCTACACCTTC.

The chain couples TRBV27 to TRBJ1-6, with 9 bases aligning to TRBD1. The CDR3 has 16 residues. J gave up 7 bases and V 5 bases, and 9 bases lay outside the gene matches. In germline, CDR1 is MNHEY, CDR2 SMNVEV (reference sequence). Here the CDR3 DNA reads TGTGCCAGCAGTACAGGGACAGGGTATCCGAATTCACCCCTCCACTTT. Encoded protein: CASSTGTGYPNSPLHF.

The rearrangement joins TRBV25-1 to TRBJ2-7, with D perhaps TRBD1 (6 bases). The CDR3 length is 13 residues. V gave up 8 bases and J gave up 3 bases, with 14 bases separating them. Germline V gene data show CDR1 as MGHDK and CDR2 as SYGVNS. CDR3: CASQATGFYEQYF. CDR3 nucleotide sequence: TGTGCCAGCCAGGCCACAGGGTTCTACGAGCAGTACTTC.

This clone was found a few times. The chain joins TRBV21-1 to TRBJ2-2; the table names TRBD1, a call not compared with the DNA. TRBV21-1 represents a pseudogene. This CDR3 has 14 residues. For the CDR3, the DNA is TGTGCCAGCATTAAGGGGCAGAAGGCCGGGGAGCTGTTTTTT. Translated, it gives CASIKGQKAGELFF.

This chain connects TRBV27 to TRBJ2-1; D may be TRBD2 (5 bases). V lost 0 bases to trimming and J lost 0 bases, with 9 bases between them. Germline loops: CDR1 MNHEY, CDR2 SMNVEV (reference sequence). This CDR3 contains 16 residues. The CDR3 protein is CASSLSAGSSYNEQFF. The CDR3 DNA reads TGTGCCAGCAGTTTATCCGCGGGTAGCTCCTACAATGAGCAGTTCTTC.

The rearrangement uses TRBV6-5 and TRBJ2-2; TRBD1 might be the D (5 bases). V gave up 2 bases and J gave up 5 bases, with 12 bases separating them. Germline CDR1 MNHEY, CDR2 SVGAGI. The CDR3 totals 15 residues. The CDR3: CASSYGAVFTGELFF. CDR3 in DNA: TGTGCCAGCAGTTACGGGGCAGTCTTTACCGGGGAGCTGTTTTTT.

This clone has more than one count but fewer than ten. V usage is TRBV27 and J usage is TRBJ1-5; D perhaps matches TRBD1 (6 bases). From germline, CDR1 is MNHEY and CDR2 SMNVEV (reference sequence). The CDR3 covers 13 residues. Trimming left V 5 bases short and J 4 bases short, with 9 bases between. The CDR3 DNA sequence: TGTGCCAGCAGTACGGACAGAAATCAGCCCCAGCATTTT. Protein product: CASSTDRNQPQHF.

The chain links TRBV6-1 to TRBJ2-1, with no clear D. CDR3 length equals 9 residues. Germline CDR1 is MNHNS and CDR2 is SASEGT. Trimming left V 6 bases short and J 8 bases short, with 2 bases between. This CDR3 reads CASSDEQFF. The CDR3 DNA sequence: TGTGCCAGCAGCGATGAGCAGTTCTTC.

The CDR3 DNA is TGTGCCAGCACCCCGGCCGACAGGGCGGCCAAAAACATTCAGTACTTC. This sequence encodes CASTPADRAAKNIQYF. This rearrangement joins TRBV2 to TRBJ2-4; 7 positions match TRBD1. Per germline, CDR1 SNHLY and CDR2 FYNNEI. With V trimmed by 7 bases and J by 1 base, 10 bases remained unmatched. This CDR3 comprises 16 residues.

J is TRBJ1-1 and V is TRBV28; D possibly corresponds to TRBD1 (6 bases). This CDR3 is 17 amino acids long. CDR1 is MDHEN, CDR2 SYDVKM, per germline. V was cut by 2 bases and J by 1 base, with 17 bases left in between. CDR3 protein: CASSLAQGREENTEAFF. CDR3 nucleotide sequence: TGTGCCAGCAGTTTAGCGCAGGGGAGGGAGGAGAACACTGAAGCTTTCTTT.

This sequence joins TRBV11-3 and TRBJ1-2; D may be TRBD1 (6 bases). CDR1 and CDR2 from the germline V gene are SGHNT and YENEEA. The CDR3 is made up of 14 amino acids. Trimming took off 4 bases at V and 0 bases at J, with 9 bases between the two ends. The CDR3 region has the DNA TGTGCCAGCAGCTCCGGACAGCCTAACTATGGCTACACCTTC. Translation: CASSSGQPNYGYTF.

This clone was observed a single time. The chain uses TRBV5-8 and TRBJ2-3; D is perhaps TRBD2 (5 bases). Between the trimmed V and J ends, which lost 4 bases and 6 bases, there was a span of 18 bases. Germline values: CDR1 SGHTS, CDR2 YDEGEE. The CDR3 is 15 amino acids. The CDR3 nucleotides read TGTGCCAGCAGCCCGGGTGGACTGTCCACGGATACGCAGTATTTT. Translating gives CASSPGGLSTDTQYF.

The chain joins TRBV28 to TRBJ2-7; D ambiguous. CDR3 size: 15 residues. Per the germline V gene, CDR1 is MDHEN and CDR2 is SYDVKM. The ends were cut back, 3 bases at V and 2 bases at J, with 14 bases in the middle. Here the CDR3 DNA reads TGTGCCAGCAGTTTTTGGCGGAGTACAACCTACGAGCAGTACTTC. Its translation: CASSFWRSTTYEQYF.

The CDR3 region is CASSPAQGRSEKLFF. The CDR3 DNA sequence: TGTGCCAGCAGCCCGGCACAGGGCCGGAGTGAAAAACTGTTTTTT. J is TRBJ1-4 and V is TRBV7-9, with a possible D match to TRBD1 (6 bases). The CDR3 runs to 15 residues. Between the trimmed V and J ends, which lost 5 bases and 7 bases, there was a span of 17 bases. The germline gives CDR1 SEHNR, CDR2 FQNEAQ (reference sequence).